The sequence of this T cell receptor (beta chain) was determined in a study of cytomegalovirus exposure and HLA in healthy donors. The donors were healthy bone marrow donors. The study, taken as a whole, reports: No immune exposure information besides CMV serostatus was available. V- and J-gene trimming in TCR beta was tied to a missense DCLRE1C variant by an analysis performed later.

The CDR3 is made up of 15 amino acids. From germline, CDR1 is MNHEY and CDR2 SVGAGI. With 6 bases clipped from V and 5 bases from J, the junction kept 10 bases outside the gene matches. The PCR contained 60 Vbeta and 13 Jbeta primers. Clones were sequenced by immunoSEQ multiplex PCR, and TCRdb holds only the in-frame ones, with some missing. The sample records around 150,000 clones, 80% to 85% being singletons. A note on this clone: Its antigen is not known.

This sequence originates from a woman aged 18-29 years in good health and CMV-seronegative. Sequenced: PBMCs. The chain has TRBV6-5 and TRBJ1-5; 7 nucleotides match TRBD1. The chain's CDR3 is CASRVDRDEYQPQHF. The CDR3 DNA sequence: TGTGCCAGCAGGGTCGACAGGGATGAGTATCAGCCCCAGCATTTT.